This TCR beta chain was sequenced during a study of response to subunit inactivated influenza vaccine. TCRdb redid the calling of the RT-PCR reads with MiXCR, one entry per CDR3 protein. The sample lists approximately 530,000 distinct CDR3 sequences; 7.5% to 8.5% were seen once. This CDR3 contains 13 residues. Germline assignment: CDR1 SEHNR and CDR2 FQNEAQ (reference sequence). V shed 1 base and J shed 8 bases, with 11 bases lying between them. The TCR sequence derives from a man between 45 and 75 years old who received an inactivated influenza vaccine. Specimen: PBMCs from blood, collected less than 30 months after vaccination. The chain uses TRBV7-9 and TRBJ1-2; no reliable D call. CDR3 protein: CASSLDWGSGYTF. The DNA of the CDR3 is TGTGCCAGCAGCTTAGATTGGGGTTCAGGCTACACCTTC.